This T cell receptor beta chain was observed in a study of blood T cell repertoires in COVID-19. Study-level background: Specimens from acute and convalescent COVID-19 originated in the United States, Italy and Spain. T cells, B-cell-depleted T cells, or PBMCs provided the cDNA or gDNA that served as material.

This clone was seen just once. Other DNA sequences within the sample encode an identical CDR3. The Seattle patients, enrolled during active infection, were followed longitudinally. Repertoires were generated with immunoSEQ multiplex PCR, while TCRdb's copy carries only in-frame clones and drops some. The sample lists some 520,000 clones; 75% to 90% were seen once. The CDR3 length is 12 residues. The V end lost 3 bases, the J end lost 4 bases, and 6 bases lay between the germline ends. Sequenced material: peripheral blood. The chain couples TRBV12-3 or TRBV12-4 to TRBJ2-5; perhaps TRBD1 as D (6 bases). The sequence came from a man younger than 35 with COVID-19, enrolled during active disease. The CDR3, as DNA: TGTGCCAGCAGTTTGGACAGAGAGACCCAGTACTTC. It translates to CASSLDRETQYF.